Each of the 19 T cell receptor beta chains below was sequenced from the same sample in a study of T-cell memory formation after mild COVID-19. Each CDR3 protein gets one entry after TCRdb re-called the 5' RACE reads with MiXCR. The sample carries roughly 510,000 distinct CDR3 sequences, roughly a sixth recorded once. The specimen sequenced was PBMCs or a T cell subset sorted from them (not recorded which). These receptors all stem from an adult woman who had mild COVID-19 (a few samples of this study predate the infection). Cell type and time point are not known.

The chain joins TRBV4-3 to TRBJ2-7; D uncertain. V dropped 0 bases and J dropped 0 bases, with 15 bases sitting between them. Germline CDR1 LGHNA, CDR2 YSLEER. This CDR3 has 17 amino acids. Written as DNA, the CDR3 is TGCGCCAGCAGCCAAGATCAAGGGTCAGGAACCTCCTACGAGCAGTACTTC. Encoded protein: CASSQDQGSGTSYEQYF.

This chain joins TRBV5-5 and TRBJ1-5; D gene uncertain. CDR1 is SGHKS and CDR2 is YYEKEE in the germline V gene (reference sequence). V lost 4 bases, J lost 5 bases, and 16 bases lay in between. This CDR3 is built from 15 residues. CDR3 residues: CASSHRPVSDQPQHF. CDR3 DNA sequence: TGTGCCAGCAGCCATAGGCCGGTTTCAGATCAGCCCCAGCATTTT.

This clonotype has more than one count but fewer than ten. CDR3 in DNA: TGCAGTGCCATAACGGGGGGGAACTACAATGAGCAGTTCTTC. The encoded protein is CSAITGGNYNEQFF. The chain links TRBV20-1 to TRBJ2-1; TRBD2 matches 8 bases. Germline V gene lookup returns CDR1 DFQATT and CDR2 SNEGSKA (reference sequence). This CDR3 region has 14 residues. With 6 bases clipped from V and 3 bases from J, the junction kept 7 bases outside the gene matches.

This clonotype was found a few times. This rearrangement joins TRBV4-1 to TRBJ2-3; possibly TRBD1 or TRBD2 for D (6 bases each). This CDR3 region has 17 residues. Germline V gene lookup returns CDR1 MGHRA and CDR2 YSYEKL. V lost 1 base to trimming and J lost 0 bases, with 14 bases between them. The CDR3 nucleotides read TGCGCCAGCAGCCAAGTTTTACAGGGAGGAAGCACAGATACGCAGTATTTT. This codes for CASSQVLQGGSTDTQYF.

The gene calls are TRBV3-1 and TRBJ2-5; D unresolved. CDR1 LGHDT and CDR2 YNNKEL come from the germline V gene (reference sequence). The V and J ends lost 4 bases and 5 bases respectively, with 11 bases between them. The CDR3 extends over 13 amino acids. The CDR3 DNA reads as TGTGCCAGCAGCCCCGTGAACCGGGAGACCCAGTACTTC. It yields the protein CASSPVNRETQYF.

The table lists this clonotype with a few counts. The chain links TRBV4-3 to TRBJ2-6, with TRBD1 identical over 8 bases. Germline CDR1 is LGHNA and CDR2 is YSLEER. After removal of 5 bases from V and 9 bases from J, the junction contained 12 bases not matched to a gene. The CDR3 consists of 16 residues. The CDR3 DNA sequence: TGCGCCAGCAGCGGAGTGCCCGGGACAGGAGACAACGTCCTGACTTTC. It codes for CASSGVPGTGDNVLTF.

The chain links TRBV5-1 to TRBJ2-4; D is unresolved. The CDR3 has 16 residues. The germline gives CDR1 SGHRS, CDR2 YFSETQ. Trimming pared 0 bases from V and 7 bases from J, leaving 17 bases between. This chain's CDR3 is CASSLEVGVLRNIQYF. CDR3 DNA: TGCGCCAGCAGCTTGGAGGTTGGGGTATTGAGGAACATTCAGTACTTC.

The sample holds a few counts of this clonotype. This chain connects TRBV20-1 to TRBJ2-1; D is perhaps TRBD1 (6 bases). The CDR3 sequence is 16 residues long. The V and J ends lost 6 bases and 6 bases respectively, with 24 bases between them. Germline-derived CDR1 and CDR2 are DFQATT and SNEGSKA (reference sequence). In DNA form, the CDR3 reads TGCAGTGCCATTACCAAGGGCAGGGGTTTGGTCAATGAGCAGTTCTTC. It is translated as CSAITKGRGLVNEQFF.

The chain carries TRBV19 and TRBJ2-1, with TRBD2 as a possible D gene (5 bases). CDR1 is LNHDA and CDR2 is SQIVND in the germline V gene (reference sequence). Deletions cut 3 bases from V and 6 bases from J, with 6 bases between. The CDR3 loop spans 12 amino acids. The CDR3 region has the DNA TGTGCCAGTAGTATTGCGGGCAATGAGCAGTTCTTC. Its translation is CASSIAGNEQFF. Combining the CDR3 with reference TRBV19 and TRBJ2-1 gives the whole variable domain DGGITQSPKYLFRKEGQNVTLSCEQNLNHDAMYWYRQDPGQGLRLIYYSQIVNDFQKGDIAEGYSVSREKKESFPLTVTSAQKNPTAFYLCASSIAGNEQFFGPGTRLTVL.

This clonotype was observed a few times. V gene TRBV24-1 combines with J gene TRBJ2-1, with D hard to call. Germline loops: CDR1 KGHDR, CDR2 SFDVKD. V shed 3 bases and J shed 0 bases, with 14 bases lying between them. The CDR3 sequence is 17 residues long. CDR3 in DNA: TGTGCCACCAGTGATCCTCAGCGCCCGAGCTCCTACAATGAGCAGTTCTTC. Translating gives CATSDPQRPSSYNEQFF.

The chain carries TRBV25-1 and TRBJ2-3; no reliable D call. The CDR3 is 14 amino acids. The V and J ends lost 3 bases and 3 bases respectively, with 10 bases between them. Germline V gene sequence: CDR1 MGHDK, CDR2 SYGVNS. The CDR3, as DNA: TGTGCCAGCAGTGACCCTGAGCCTACAGATACGCAGTATTTT. Its protein is CASSDPEPTDTQYF.

This clonotype was seen only a few times. J is TRBJ1-1 and V is TRBV5-4; possibly TRBD1 for D (6 bases). Germline-derived CDR1 and CDR2 are SGHNT and YYREEE (reference sequence). Trimming took off 2 bases at V and 7 bases at J, with 15 bases between the two ends. The CDR3 extends over 14 amino acids. CDR3 in amino acids: CASSLLGQQDEAFF. Here the CDR3 DNA reads TGTGCCAGCAGCTTACTCGGACAGCAGGATGAAGCTTTCTTT.

This clonotype showed up just a few times. The chain carries TRBV7-9 and TRBJ2-2, with a weak D call TRBD2 (5 bases). The germline V and J ends were trimmed by 1 base and 0 bases, with 12 bases remaining between them. The CDR3 sequence is 17 residues long. Per germline, CDR1 SEHNR and CDR2 FQNEAQ (reference sequence). The CDR3 DNA follows: TGTGCCAGCAGCTTAGACACCGGGGTCACGAACACCGGGGAGCTGTTTTTT. Translating gives CASSLDTGVTNTGELFF.

The sample holds a few counts of this clonotype. The genes are TRBV6-1 and TRBJ1-5; D is unclear. Germline V CDR1 and CDR2: MNHNS, SASEGT. V lost 7 bases, J lost 2 bases, and 15 bases lay in between. The CDR3 is 15 amino acids. The CDR3 region is CASTQLVEGNQPQHF. CDR3 DNA sequence: TGTGCCAGCACTCAACTCGTGGAGGGCAATCAGCCCCAGCATTTT.

The chain couples TRBV7-9 to TRBJ2-5, with D tentatively TRBD1 (5 bases). Trimming removed 1 base at V and 2 bases at J, with 14 bases between. The germline gives CDR1 SEHNR, CDR2 FQNEAQ (reference sequence). This CDR3 region has 16 residues. The CDR3 spells CASSLGYRTVQETQYF. Written as DNA, the CDR3 is TGTGCCAGCAGCTTAGGCTACAGGACCGTTCAAGAGACCCAGTACTTC.

This clonotype turned up a few times. This chain links TRBV28 with TRBJ2-1; D not certain. The CDR3 is 11 amino acids. Germline V gene lookup returns CDR1 MDHEN and CDR2 SYDVKM. V shed 2 bases and J shed 10 bases, with 6 bases lying between them. CDR3 region: CASSLRWEQFF. The CDR3 region has the DNA TGTGCCAGCAGTTTAAGGTGGGAGCAGTTCTTC.

This clonotype was detected a few times. The chain has TRBV20-1 and TRBJ1-6; the match to TRBD1 covers 10 bases. The CDR3 is made up of 15 amino acids. CDR1 is DFQATT, CDR2 SNEGSKA, per germline (reference sequence). With V trimmed by 3 bases and J by 7 bases, 6 bases remained unmatched. CDR3 loop: CSARTSGQGNSPLHF. The DNA of the CDR3 is TGCAGTGCTAGGACCTCGGGACAGGGGAATTCACCCCTCCACTTT.

This chain links TRBV12-3 or TRBV12-4 with TRBJ2-2; 10 bases map to TRBD1. The CDR3 consists of 19 residues. With 6 bases clipped from V and 7 bases from J, the junction kept 20 bases outside the gene matches. In DNA form, the CDR3 reads TGTGCCAGCAGCCGAGGAACCGGGACAGGGGTTAGGGACGACGGGGAGCTGTTTTTT. As protein: CASSRGTGTGVRDDGELFF.

CDR3 bases: TGTGCCAGCAGCCGGGAAACAGGGGTCCAAGAGACCCAGTACTTC. Amino acids: CASSRETGVQETQYF. The chain carries TRBV5-4 and TRBJ2-5, with 7 bases fitting TRBD1. The CDR3 has 15 residues. Trimming removed 4 bases from V and 1 base from J; junction bases left unmatched: 7. Germline assignment: CDR1 SGHNT and CDR2 YYREEE (reference sequence).